A single sample is the source of the 24 T cell receptor beta chains below, sequenced in a study of blood T cells in healthy people across ages. The authors ran a second PCR of about 7 to 11 cycles using a sample-barcoded 5' primer and a J-beta primer mix. MiXCR was run by TCRdb on the 5' RACE reads, yielding one entry per CDR3 protein. The sample has around 690,000 distinct CDR3 sequences; roughly 53% are singletons. Sequencing used blood. The receptors stem from a man in his sixties in good health.

The rearrangement uses TRBV5-1 and TRBJ2-7, with TRBD1 as a possible D gene (7 bases). The J call may be incorrect, as the DNA end agrees better with TRBJ2-4. The CDR3 runs to 15 residues. The V gene's germline CDR1 is SGHRS and CDR2 YFSETQ. The CDR3 protein is CASSRGQVGGDIQYF. The CDR3 coding sequence is TGCGCCAGCAGCCGCGGACAGGTGGGGGGAGACATTCAGTACTTC.

V gene TRBV9 combines with J gene TRBJ2-5; 12 bases are shared with TRBD2. The CDR3 runs 17 residues. Germline loops: CDR1 SGDLS, CDR2 YYNGEE. Trimming cost V 5 bases and J 2 bases; bases outside gene matches: 10. The CDR3 protein is CASSEGTSGGIQETQYF. The CDR3 bases are TGTGCCAGCAGTGAGGGTACTAGCGGGGGGATTCAAGAGACCCAGTACTTC.

This clonotype was picked up a small number of times. The chain couples TRBV18 to TRBJ2-5; D gene unclear. Germline V gene data show CDR1 as KGHSH and CDR2 as LQKENI. This CDR3 is 16 amino acids long. V was clipped by 3 bases and J by 5 bases, with 19 bases between them. CDR3 region: CASSPPGRQITETQYF. The CDR3 DNA reads as TGTGCCAGCTCACCTCCCGGGCGACAAATAACCGAGACCCAGTACTTC.

This clonotype has only a few counts. J is TRBJ1-6 and V is TRBV11-2; D unresolved. The V and J ends lost 5 bases and 6 bases respectively, with 5 bases between them. The CDR3 sequence is 12 residues long. CDR1 is SGHAT and CDR2 is FQNNGV in the germline V gene. CDR3 nucleotide sequence: TGTGCCAGCAGCACTATTAATTCACCCCTCCACTTT. Protein: CASSTINSPLHF.

This clonotype was detected many times. The chain uses TRBV20-1 and TRBJ2-1; 13 nucleotides match TRBD2. The CDR3 is 15 amino acids. The ends lost 5 bases at V and 5 bases at J; junction bases unmatched: 6. Germline V gene lookup returns CDR1 DFQATT and CDR2 SNEGSKA (reference sequence). CDR3 sequence: CSAPLGTSGNNEQFF. CDR3 coding DNA: TGCAGTGCTCCCCTTGGGACTAGCGGGAACAATGAGCAGTTCTTC.

This rearrangement joins TRBV11-2 to TRBJ2-2; TRBD1 agrees at 7 bases. The germline CDR1 and CDR2 sequences are SGHAT and FQNNGV. The CDR3 loop spans 15 amino acids. V lost 1 base to trimming and J lost 7 bases; unmatched junction nucleotides: 6. Here the CDR3 reads CASSLVHQGVGELFF. The DNA for the CDR3 is TGTGCCAGCAGCTTAGTGCACCAGGGGGTCGGGGAGCTGTTTTTT.

The CDR3 loop is CASSSDRWAQYF. CDR3 DNA sequence: TGTGCCAGCAGCTCGGACAGGTGGGCCCAGTACTTC. The chain carries TRBV11-2 and TRBJ2-5; 7 positions agree with TRBD1. This CDR3 spans 12 amino acids. The germline gives CDR1 SGHAT, CDR2 FQNNGV. The V segment lost 4 bases and the J segment 9 bases; nucleotides outside the gene matches: 5.

This clonotype was seen a handful of times. The CDR3 nucleotides are TGTGCCACCCTAACTAGCGGGGGTCCATCACCGCAGTATTTT. This codes for CATLTSGGPSPQYF. The V gene is TRBV28, the J gene TRBJ2-3; 11 bases are a match to TRBD2. CDR1 MDHEN and CDR2 SYDVKM come from the germline V gene. The CDR3 is made up of 14 amino acids. V lost 10 bases to trimming and J lost 10 bases; unmatched junction nucleotides: 13.

The sample holds a few counts of this clonotype. This sequence joins TRBV6-2 or TRBV6-3 and TRBJ2-1, with 10 bases lining up with TRBD2. The CDR3 has 16 residues. J lost 4 bases, V lost 0 bases, and 3 bases had no gene match. CDR1 and CDR2 (germline): MNHEY, SVGEGT. The DNA for the CDR3 is TGTGCCAGCAGTTACTCCCAGCGGGGGGGTTACAATGAGCAGTTCTTC. Amino acids: CASSYSQRGGYNEQFF.

A few counts support this clonotype. The chain carries TRBV7-9 and TRBJ2-6; D assignment may be TRBD1 or TRBD2 (5 bases each). Trimming stripped 10 bases from V and 0 bases from J, with 19 bases between. Germline CDR1 reads SEHNR; CDR2 reads FQNEAQ (reference sequence). The CDR3 totals 17 residues. The DNA of the CDR3 is TGTGCCACCGTATACGGGACGGACCACTCTGGGGCCAACGTCCTGACTTTC. It yields the protein CATVYGTDHSGANVLTF. The full variable domain, completed using reference TRBV7-9 and TRBJ2-6, is DTGVSQNPRHKITKRGQNVTFRCDPISEHNRLYWYRQTLGQGPEFLTYFQNEAQLEKSRLLSDRFSAERPKGSFSTLEIQRTEQGDSAMYLCATVYGTDHSGANVLTFGAGSRLTVL.

The J gene is TRBJ2-2, the V gene TRBV4-1; 7 positions agree with TRBD2. This CDR3 has 16 amino acids. CDR1 is MGHRA and CDR2 is YSYEKL in the germline V gene. V was pared by 1 base and J by 4 bases, with 6 bases of the junction left unmatched. The CDR3 nucleotides are TGCGCCAGCAGCCAAGGGCGCGAGCGGGGCACCGGGGAGCTGTTTTTT. Its protein product is CASSQGRERGTGELFF.

This chain connects TRBV7-2 to TRBJ1-1; maybe TRBD1 (6 bases). Germline V gene lookup returns CDR1 SGHTA and CDR2 FQGNSA. The CDR3 spans 13 residues. Trimming stripped 4 bases from V and 3 bases from J, with 9 bases between. The CDR3 nucleotides read TGTGCCAGCAGCTCACAGGGTTACACTGAAGCTTTCTTT. Amino acid sequence: CASSSQGYTEAFF. The variable domain in full, with the rest retrieved from reference TRBV7-2 and TRBJ1-1, is GAGVSQSPSNKVTEKGKDVELRCDPISGHTALYWYRQSLGQGLEFLIYFQGNSAPDKSGLPSDRFSAERTGGSVSTLTIQRTQQEDSAVYLCASSSQGYTEAFFGQGTRLTVV.

This chain joins TRBV30 and TRBJ2-1; D may be TRBD2 (5 bases). Trimming shortened V by 4 bases and J by 3 bases, and 10 bases separated the two germline ends. The CDR3 has 13 residues. Germline CDR1 and CDR2: GTSNPN and SVGIG (reference sequence). The CDR3: CAWMRRGYNEQFF. The DNA of the CDR3 is TGTGCCTGGATGCGCCGGGGCTACAATGAGCAGTTCTTC.

Concerning this clonotype itself: One end of the junction does not line up with germline, which may come from a read error. The chain employs TRBV5-1 and TRBJ1-1; D unresolved. The germline CDR1 and CDR2 sequences are SGHRS and YFSETQ. The CDR3 is 13 amino acids. The CDR3 DNA is TGTGCCAGCAGTTTACTCGGAGGGACTGAAGCTTTCTTT. This sequence encodes CASSLLGGTEAFF.

The sample holds many counts of this clonotype. The chain couples TRBV29-1 to TRBJ2-3, with D unclear. V shed 6 bases and J shed 2 bases, with 12 bases lying between them. The CDR3 contains 13 residues. In germline, CDR1 is SQVTM, CDR2 ANQGSEA. CDR3 in amino acids: CSVFGSYTDTQYF. CDR3 coding DNA: TGCAGCGTCTTTGGATCCTACACAGATACGCAGTATTTT.

Concerning this clonotype: An end of the junction does not agree with germline; a read error may underlie this. The genes are TRBV2 and TRBJ2-1; 7 bases line up with TRBD1. This CDR3 is 13 amino acids long. Germline V gene data show CDR1 as SNHLY and CDR2 as FYNNEI. The CDR3 sequence is CTRTQGDYNEQFF. The CDR3 nucleotides are TGTACCAGGACGCAGGGGGACTACAATGAGCAGTTCTTC. Filled out from reference TRBV2 and TRBJ2-1, the complete variable domain reads EPEVTQTPSHQVTQMGQEVILRCVPISNHLYFYWYRQILGQKVEFLVSFYNNEISEKSEIFDDQFSVERPDGSNFTLKIRSTKLEDSAMYFCTRTQGDYNEQFFGPGTRLTVL.

J is TRBJ2-5 and V is TRBV6-1; a possible D gene is TRBD2 (5 bases). CDR3 length: 12 residues. Trimming removed 8 bases from V and 5 bases from J, with 12 bases in between. Germline CDR1 MNHNS, CDR2 SASEGT. CDR3 DNA sequence: TGTGCCAGCGGGGAGTTCTTGGAGACCCAGTACTTC. Its protein is CASGEFLETQYF.

J is TRBJ2-3 and V is TRBV5-1, with TRBD2 as a possible D gene (6 bases). The CDR3 spans 16 residues. V was pared by 0 bases and J by 1 base, with 12 bases between. Germline lookup yields CDR1 SGHRS and CDR2 YFSETQ. CDR3 loop: CASSLAGSGRTDTQYF. The DNA of the CDR3 is TGCGCCAGCAGCTTGGCCGGTAGCGGACGCACAGATACGCAGTATTTT.

This rearrangement joins TRBV6-6 to TRBJ2-3; TRBD1 might be the D (5 bases). The V end lost 6 bases, the J end lost 5 bases, and 12 bases lay between the germline ends. Germline CDR1 MNHNY, CDR2 SVGAGI (reference sequence). CDR3 length equals 13 residues. The CDR3 is CASRRGSGDTQYF. In DNA form, the CDR3 reads TGTGCCAGCAGAAGGGGTAGTGGAGATACGCAGTATTTT.

The chain combines TRBV11-2 with TRBJ2-5, with 10 bases identical to TRBD2. The CDR3 length is 16 residues. With V trimmed by 5 bases and J by 4 bases, 10 bases remained unmatched. Germline CDR1 and CDR2: SGHAT and FQNNGV. CDR3 region: CASSLQAGGPTETQYF. The CDR3 nucleotides are TGTGCCAGCAGCCTCCAAGCGGGGGGGCCGACAGAGACCCAGTACTTC.

The chain has TRBV11-2 and TRBJ2-1, with a possible D match to TRBD1 (6 bases). With 5 bases removed from V and 4 bases from J, the gap between germline ends came to 21 bases. In germline, CDR1 is SGHAT, CDR2 FQNNGV. The CDR3 totals 17 residues. CDR3 sequence: CASSLPHRVLLYNEQFF. In DNA form, the CDR3 reads TGTGCCAGCAGCCTCCCTCACAGGGTACTATTATACAATGAGCAGTTCTTC.

V gene TRBV14 combines with J gene TRBJ2-1; 8 bases agree with TRBD2. V dropped 6 bases and J dropped 8; count of bases not matched to a gene: 6. This CDR3 contains 13 residues. The germline CDR1 and CDR2 sequences are SGHDN and FVKESK. In DNA form, the CDR3 reads TGTGCCAGCAGGGCCGGGGGGGGCGATGAGCAGTTCTTC. Amino acids: CASRAGGGDEQFF.

V usage is TRBV5-1 and J usage is TRBJ2-7; the D call may be TRBD1 or TRBD2 (5 bases each). The closer fit of TRBJ2-5 to the DNA end suggests the J call may be wrong. This CDR3 contains 15 residues. Germline V gene lookup returns CDR1 SGHRS and CDR2 YFSETQ. CDR3 DNA sequence: TGCGCCAGCAGCACCGAGGGGCAGGGCTTAAAGACCCAGTACTTC. This encodes CASSTEGQGLKTQYF.

This sequence joins TRBV3-1 and TRBJ1-2, with a tentative D call TRBD1 (5 bases). Germline CDR1 LGHDT, CDR2 YNNKEL (reference sequence). The CDR3 spans 14 residues. The V and J ends lost 0 bases and 8 bases respectively, with 13 bases between them. Written as DNA, the CDR3 is TGTGCCAGCAGCCAAGACCACTGGGGGAGAGGCTACACCTTC. Its translation is CASSQDHWGRGYTF.